Shown below are 18 T cell receptor beta chains from a single sample sequenced in a study of regulatory T cells in long-lasting Graves disease. CDR3-region Arm-PCR and iRepertoire HTBI primers produced the TCR beta libraries. TCRdb ran MiXCR on the multiplex PCR reads and lists one entry per CDR3 protein. The sample carries about 540,000 distinct CDR3 sequences, about 13% recorded once. Time point here: newly diagnosed GD, antithyroid drugs for less than 3 months. RNA from PBMCs was the source of the TCR library. These records were also assigned to another study, of T cells in Graves' hyperthyroidism and ophthalmopathy.

Here the sequenced sample was peripheral blood mononuclear cells (PBMCs), taken at new diagnosis, from a patient treated with antithyroid drugs. Receptors originate from a man younger than 40 with Graves disease.

The genes are TRBV4-1 and TRBJ2-7; maybe TRBD2 (5 bases). The CDR3 extends over 15 amino acids. V was shortened by 1 base and J by 3 bases, with 13 bases between the two germline ends. Germline assignment: CDR1 MGHRA and CDR2 YSYEKL. Written as DNA, the CDR3 is TGCGCCAGCAGCCAAGGAACAGCAGAGGGCTACGAGCAGTACTTC. Amino acids: CASSQGTAEGYEQYF.

This clonotype came up many times. The CDR3: CASSEGGKNQPQHF. CDR3 nucleotide sequence: TGTGCCAGCAGTGAAGGCGGGAAGAATCAGCCCCAGCATTTT. The chain has TRBV2 and TRBJ1-5; D remains unclear. The CDR3 length is 14 residues. Germline CDR1 and CDR2: SNHLY and FYNNEI. V gave up 1 base and J gave up 4 bases, with 8 bases separating them.

The table lists this clonotype with many counts. CDR3 loop: CASSHGGVTLYGYTF. In nucleotides, the CDR3 is TGTGCCAGCAGCCATGGCGGGGTAACCCTCTATGGCTACACCTTC. The chain is built from TRBV3-1 and TRBJ1-2; D gene uncertain. This CDR3 has 15 residues. The V end lost 3 bases, the J end lost 4 bases, and 15 bases lay between the germline ends. Germline-derived CDR1 and CDR2 are LGHDT and YNNKEL (reference sequence).

This clonotype has a handful of counts. This sequence joins TRBV12-5 and TRBJ2-3; D is unclear. The CDR3 is made up of 16 amino acids. The V gene's germline CDR1 is LGHNT and CDR2 FRNRAP. V dropped 7 bases and J dropped 4 bases, with 21 bases sitting between them. CDR3 bases: TGTGCTAGTGCTTCCCAATCCATAGCCGCCTCAGATACGCAGTATTTT. Translation gives CASASQSIAASDTQYF.

This clonotype showed up many times. The rearrangement links TRBV2 to TRBJ1-2; D is uncertain. The CDR3 loop spans 13 amino acids. Germline CDR1 SNHLY, CDR2 FYNNEI. V lost 2 bases and J 0 bases, leaving 4 bases between the germline ends. CDR3 coding DNA: TGTGCCAGCAGTGAACAGGCTAACTATGGCTACACCTTC. Translating it yields CASSEQANYGYTF. Full variable domain (remainder filled in from reference TRBV2 and TRBJ1-2): EPEVTQTPSHQVTQMGQEVILRCVPISNHLYFYWYRQILGQKVEFLVSFYNNEISEKSEIFDDQFSVERPDGSNFTLKIRSTKLEDSAMYFCASSEQANYGYTFGSGTRLTVV.

This clonotype was recorded a few times. V is TRBV19 and J is TRBJ1-2; D is unresolved. Trimming shortened V by 8 bases and J by 1 base, and 14 bases separated the two germline ends. The CDR3 sequence is 14 residues long. The germline CDR1 and CDR2 sequences are LNHDA and SQIVND (reference sequence). This CDR3 reads CASRLANFNYGYTF. Written as DNA, the CDR3 is TGTGCCAGTCGATTGGCCAACTTTAACTATGGCTACACCTTC.

In its sample, this clonotype was seen many times. This chain uses TRBV5-1 with TRBJ2-7, with D possibly TRBD2 on 6 matching bases. The CDR3 extends over 15 amino acids. Trimming took 0 bases from V and 3 from J, leaving 13 bases between them. CDR1 is SGHRS, CDR2 YFSETQ, per germline. The CDR3 DNA reads as TGCGCCAGCAGCTTGGAAGTAGCGGACTTCTACGAGCAGTACTTC. Translated, it gives CASSLEVADFYEQYF.

This clonotype appeared a few times. The chain couples TRBV6-1 to TRBJ2-5, with 13 bases fitting TRBD2. This CDR3 is 15 amino acids long. Germline V gene lookup returns CDR1 MNHNS and CDR2 SASEGT. V shed 8 bases and J 5 bases; nucleotides not matched to a gene: 8. The CDR3 sequence: CASHRGTSGMETQYF. The CDR3 coding sequence is TGTGCCAGCCACAGGGGGACTAGCGGGATGGAGACCCAGTACTTC.

The table lists this clonotype with many counts. The CDR3 DNA reads as TGTGCCAGCAGCCAAGTGTCAGGGTCATTTTCCTACGAGCAGTACTTC. Translated, it gives CASSQVSGSFSYEQYF. This chain uses TRBV3-1 with TRBJ2-7; a weak D match, TRBD1 (5 bases). From germline, CDR1 is LGHDT and CDR2 YNNKEL (reference sequence). The CDR3 has 16 amino acids. Between the trimmed V and J ends, which lost 1 base and 1 base, there was a span of 14 bases.

This clonotype was detected many times. CDR3 DNA sequence: TGTGCCAGCAGCTCTAGCGTTAACCTCGGCGGGGAGCTGTTTTTT. This translates into CASSSSVNLGGELFF. V and J are TRBV5-5 and TRBJ2-2; tentatively, D is TRBD2 (6 bases). This CDR3 region has 15 residues. CDR1 and CDR2 from the germline V gene are SGHKS and YYEKEE (reference sequence). With 3 bases removed from V and 7 bases from J, the gap between germline ends came to 16 bases.

This clonotype was seen at least ten times. V is TRBV3-1 and J is TRBJ2-7; no reliable D call. V shed 1 base and J shed 5 bases, with 6 bases lying between them. This CDR3 has 12 amino acids. Germline lookup yields CDR1 LGHDT and CDR2 YNNKEL (reference sequence). The CDR3 is CASSQGKDEQYF. The CDR3 DNA follows: TGTGCCAGCAGCCAAGGGAAGGACGAGCAGTACTTC.

This clonotype was picked up many times. The V and J genes are TRBV5-1 and TRBJ1-1; 9 bases line up with TRBD1. Germline trimming cut 3 bases from V and 1 base from J; bases unmatched to any gene: 7. The germline gives CDR1 SGHRS, CDR2 YFSETQ. This CDR3 is built from 16 residues. The CDR3 DNA reads as TGCGCCAGCAGCTCGCCCCGGACAGGGGAGAACACTGAAGCTTTCTTT. Protein sequence: CASSSPRTGENTEAFF.

The sample holds many counts of this clonotype. V usage is TRBV29-1 and J usage is TRBJ1-1, with D perhaps matching TRBD1 (5 bases). Germline-derived CDR1 and CDR2 are SQVTM and ANQGSEA. This CDR3 is 14 amino acids long. V lost 6 bases to trimming and J lost 0 bases, with 14 bases between them. CDR3: CSVGGEGVNTEAFF. As DNA, the CDR3 is TGCAGCGTGGGGGGTGAGGGAGTGAACACTGAAGCTTTCTTT.

This clonotype came up many times. The chain combines TRBV25-1 with TRBJ2-7; TRBD2 matches 9 bases. This CDR3 comprises 15 residues. With V trimmed by 1 base and J by 4 bases, 5 bases remained unmatched. Germline loops: CDR1 MGHDK, CDR2 SYGVNS. CDR3 in DNA: TGTGCCAGCAGTGAATCGGTAGCGGGAGCATACGAGCAGTACTTC. The encoded protein is CASSESVAGAYEQYF.

Concerning this clonotype: The missing conserved phenylalanine or tryptophan at the end of this CDR3 makes a read error likely. The chain employs TRBV7-9 and TRBJ1-5, with 7 bases fitting TRBD1. The V segment lost 1 base and the J segment 7 bases; nucleotides outside the gene matches: 4. Germline V gene lookup returns CDR1 SEHNR and CDR2 FQNEAQ (reference sequence). The CDR3 length is 14 residues. CDR3 amino acids: CASSLVGGRQPQHL. As DNA, the CDR3 is TGTGCCAGCAGCTTAGTAGGGGGCAGGCAGCCCCAGCATCTT.

The V call is TRBV11-2, the J call TRBJ2-3; D possibly matches TRBD1 or TRBD2 (6 bases each). The CDR3 is made up of 14 amino acids. Trimming shortened V by 4 bases and J by 4 bases, and 12 bases separated the two germline ends. Germline V gives CDR1 SGHAT, CDR2 FQNNGV. CDR3 nucleotide sequence: TGTGCCAGCAGCTGGGGGGCGCGTGCAGATACGCAGTATTTT. This translates into CASSWGARADTQYF.

This clonotype showed up many times. This chain uses TRBV29-1 with TRBJ1-2; possible D gene TRBD1, 5 bases. Germline assignment: CDR1 SQVTM and CDR2 ANQGSEA. V was cut by 1 base and J by 1 base, with 16 bases left in between. This CDR3 has 16 amino acids. Written as DNA, the CDR3 is TGCAGCGTTGAAGGGGAGGCAGGGTCCCATAACTATGGCTACACCTTC. Amino acids: CSVEGEAGSHNYGYTF.

The chain joins TRBV20-1 to TRBJ2-6; D gene ambiguous. Per the germline V gene, CDR1 is DFQATT and CDR2 is SNEGSKA (reference sequence). The CDR3 is 13 amino acids. The V and J ends lost 8 bases and 0 bases respectively, with 8 bases between them. CDR3 protein: CSSSNSGANVLTF. The CDR3 DNA sequence: TGCAGTTCCTCGAACTCTGGGGCCAACGTCCTGACTTTC.